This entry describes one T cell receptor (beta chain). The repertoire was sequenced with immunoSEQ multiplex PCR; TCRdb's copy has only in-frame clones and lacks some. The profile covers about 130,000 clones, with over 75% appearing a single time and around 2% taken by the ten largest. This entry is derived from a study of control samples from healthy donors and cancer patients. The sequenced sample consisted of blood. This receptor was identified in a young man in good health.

The CDR3 sequence is CASSLADSGYEQYF. CDR3 in DNA: TGCGCCAGCAGCTTGGCCGATAGCGGCTACGAGCAGTACTTC. This chain joins TRBV5-1 and TRBJ2-7; perhaps TRBD2 as D (6 bases). V was cut by 0 bases and J by 3 bases, with 10 bases left in between. This CDR3 is built from 14 residues. Germline V gives CDR1 SGHRS, CDR2 YFSETQ.